The subject of this entry is one T cell receptor beta chain. This sample was taken from a study of T cell changes during pregnancy in multiple sclerosis. Produced via immunoSEQ multiplex PCR; TCRdb's table is partial and in-frame only. The top ten clones hold approximately 3% of a sample with some 60,000 clones, approximately 90% of them seen once. Germline V gene data show CDR1 as LNHDA and CDR2 as SQIVND (reference sequence). The V gene lost 8 bases and the J gene lost 0 bases, with 7 bases spanning the gap. The CDR3 has 12 residues. The chain combines TRBV19 with TRBJ1-1; no reliable D call. This specimen consisted of peripheral blood, obtained in the second trimester of pregnancy. The sequence was obtained from a female donor in good health, enrolled as a control in a pregnancy study. CDR3 sequence (DNA): TGTGCCAGTGCTCTAGTGAACACTGAAGCTTTCTTT. Its translation is CASALVNTEAFF.